Sequencing of this T cell receptor (beta chain) was carried out in a study of T-cell reconstitution after alpha-beta-depleted transplantation in children. The V end lost 4 bases, the J end lost 3 bases, and 21 bases lay between the germline ends. The CDR3 consists of 17 residues. Germline lookup yields CDR1 ENHRY and CDR2 SYGVKD. Unique molecular identifiers were incorporated into the prepared TCRbeta library. TCRdb re-analysed the PCR reads in MiXCR, keeping a single row per CDR3 protein. The table shows some 500,000 distinct CDR3 sequences, with about a sixth occurring only once. The specimen was PBMCs from the stem cell graft donor, collected from the stem cell graft. The chain has TRBV10-3 and TRBJ1-2; the D gene is possibly TRBD1 (5 bases). This receptor was identified in a human donor who donated a stem cell graft to a child with acute lymphoblastic leukemia. This chain's CDR3 is CAISGTKVWPLYYGYTF. CDR3 in DNA: TGTGCCATCAGTGGGACAAAGGTTTGGCCCCTGTACTATGGCTACACCTTC.